The present T cell receptor beta chain was sequenced within a study of blood T cell repertoires in COVID-19. Study context: Sites across the United States, Italy and Spain contributed samples from acute and convalescent COVID-19. Sources were T cells, B-cell-depleted T cells, or PBMCs; the material itself was cDNA or gDNA.

Germline lookup yields CDR1 LGHDT and CDR2 YNNKEL (reference sequence). This CDR3 is built from 15 residues. The V and J ends lost 3 bases and 0 bases, in that order; junction bases with no gene match: 1. In the original analysis: Reference gene primer amplification yielded estimated nucleated cell counts. Assay used: immunoSEQ multiplex PCR; TCRdb lists only in-frame clones, some missing. V, J and clone size reflect that table, while D and trimming were determined from the DNA. The data contain 130,000 to 150,000 clones, around 80% of them singletons. The sequenced sample was peripheral blood. The TCR was taken from a human donor in a cohort sampled during active COVID-19. The V and J genes are TRBV3-1 (or the pseudogene TRBV3-2) and TRBJ2-1; 8 bases fit TRBD2. The CDR3: CASSHSGASYNEQFF. CDR3 sequence (DNA): TGTGCCAGCAGCCATAGCGGGGCCTCCTACAATGAGCAGTTCTTC.